Reported below is one TCR beta chain. Its target is unknown. An end of the junction does not agree with germline; a read error may underlie this. The CDR3 runs to 18 residues. Germline lookup yields CDR1 SSHAT and CDR2 FNYEAQ (reference sequence). This record belongs to a study of cytomegalovirus exposure and HLA in healthy donors. Study-level findings and limits: There were a few CMV-associated chains whose specificity for CMV antigens was confirmed in vitro.

The PCR made use of 60 Vbeta and 13 Jbeta primers. Sequencing used immunoSEQ multiplex PCR; TCRdb keeps in-frame clones, though not all of them. The top ten hold around 14% of the sample, which has roughly 120,000 clones, 65% to 80% seen once. The receptor's source is a woman in her sixties in good health and CMV-seropositive. The chain is built from TRBV7-7 and TRBJ2-7; 13 bases are a match to TRBD2. The sequencing input was PBMCs. CDR3 sequence reads: CASSDELGTSGASYEQYF. The CDR3, as DNA: TGTGCTAGCAGCGACGAACTCGGGACTAGCGGGGCCTCCTACGAGCAGTACTTC.